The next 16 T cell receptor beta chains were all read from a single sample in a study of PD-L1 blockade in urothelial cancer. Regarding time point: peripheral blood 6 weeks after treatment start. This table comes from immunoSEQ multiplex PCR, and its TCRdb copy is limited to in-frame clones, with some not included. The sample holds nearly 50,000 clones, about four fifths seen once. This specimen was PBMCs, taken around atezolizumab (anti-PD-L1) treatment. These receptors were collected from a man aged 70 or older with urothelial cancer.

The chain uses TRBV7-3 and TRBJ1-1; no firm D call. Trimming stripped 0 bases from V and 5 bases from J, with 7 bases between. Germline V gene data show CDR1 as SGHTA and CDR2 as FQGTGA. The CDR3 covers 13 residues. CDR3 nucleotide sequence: TGTGCCAGCAGCTTAACGCACGGGACTGAAGCTTTCTTT. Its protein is CASSLTHGTEAFF.

The DNA of the CDR3 is TGCGCCAGCAGGAGCGGTCGCTCCTACAATGAGCAGTTCTTC. The encoded protein is CASRSGRSYNEQFF. The chain recombines TRBV5-1 with TRBJ2-1, with D maybe TRBD2 (5 bases). The CDR3 loop spans 14 amino acids. Germline CDR1 is SGHRS and CDR2 is YFSETQ. The ends were cut back, 5 bases at V and 0 bases at J, with 9 bases in the middle.

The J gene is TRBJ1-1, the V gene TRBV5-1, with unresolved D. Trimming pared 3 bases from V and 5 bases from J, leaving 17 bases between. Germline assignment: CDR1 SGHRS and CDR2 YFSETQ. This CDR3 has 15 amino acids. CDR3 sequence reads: CASSSSGSLRTEAFF. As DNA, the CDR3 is TGCGCCAGCAGCTCGTCAGGAAGCTTGAGAACTGAAGCTTTCTTT.

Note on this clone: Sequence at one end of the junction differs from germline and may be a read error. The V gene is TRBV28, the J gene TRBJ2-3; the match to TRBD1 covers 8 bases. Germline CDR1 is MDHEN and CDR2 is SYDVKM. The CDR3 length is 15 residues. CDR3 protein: CASSPRQGFTDMQYF. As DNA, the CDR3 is TGTGCCAGCAGTCCACGACAGGGGTTCACAGATATGCAGTATTTT.

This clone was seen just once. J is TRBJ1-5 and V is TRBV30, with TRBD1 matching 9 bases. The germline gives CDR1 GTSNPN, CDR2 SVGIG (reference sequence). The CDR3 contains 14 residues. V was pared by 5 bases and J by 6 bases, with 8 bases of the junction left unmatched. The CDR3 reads CAWGGDREVQPQHF. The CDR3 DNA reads TGTGCCTGGGGGGGGGACAGGGAAGTTCAGCCCCAGCATTTT.

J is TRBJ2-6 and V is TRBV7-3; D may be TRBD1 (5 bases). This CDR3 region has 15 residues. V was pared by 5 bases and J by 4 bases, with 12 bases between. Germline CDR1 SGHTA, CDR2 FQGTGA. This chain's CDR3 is CASSPPGLGANVLTF. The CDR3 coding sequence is TGTGCCAGCAGCCCGCCAGGGTTAGGGGCCAACGTCCTGACTTTC.

In DNA, the CDR3 is TGTGCCAGCTCACGAGGACAGGGGGCCTCTGGGGCCAACGTCCTGACTTTC. It specifies CASSRGQGASGANVLTF. The chain recombines TRBV18 with TRBJ2-6; 11 bases map to TRBD1. CDR3 length: 17 amino acids. CDR1 and CDR2 from the germline V gene are KGHSH and LQKENI. V was clipped by 4 bases and J by 0 bases; unmatched bases: 2.

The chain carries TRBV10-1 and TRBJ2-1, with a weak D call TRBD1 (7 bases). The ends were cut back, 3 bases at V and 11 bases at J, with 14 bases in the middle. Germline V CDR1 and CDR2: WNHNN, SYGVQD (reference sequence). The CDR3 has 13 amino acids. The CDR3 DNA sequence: TGCGCCAGCAGTGACCCAGGGGGGCGGCAGCAGTTCTTC. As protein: CASSDPGGRQQFF.

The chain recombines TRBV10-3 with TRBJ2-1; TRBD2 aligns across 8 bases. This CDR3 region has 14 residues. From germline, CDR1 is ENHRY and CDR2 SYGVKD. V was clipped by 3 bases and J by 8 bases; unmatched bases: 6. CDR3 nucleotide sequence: TGTGCCATCAGTGAAAGTCGGGAGGGTGATGAGCAGTTCTTC. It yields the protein CAISESREGDEQFF.

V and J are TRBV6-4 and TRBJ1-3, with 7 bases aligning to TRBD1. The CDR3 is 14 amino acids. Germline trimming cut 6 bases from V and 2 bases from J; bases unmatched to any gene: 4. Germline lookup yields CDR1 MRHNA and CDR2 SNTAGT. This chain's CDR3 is CASSPDRAGNTIYF. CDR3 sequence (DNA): TGTGCCAGCAGCCCAGACAGGGCTGGAAACACCATATATTTT.

CDR3 DNA: TGTGCCACCAGCAGACCCCAATGGACAGGGGAAAACGAGCAGTACTTC. It codes for CATSRPQWTGENEQYF. This chain uses TRBV15 with TRBJ2-7, with TRBD1 identical over 9 bases. J gave up 5 bases and V 2 bases, and 10 bases lay outside the gene matches. The CDR3 is 16 amino acids. Germline CDR1 is LNHNV and CDR2 is YYDKDF (reference sequence).

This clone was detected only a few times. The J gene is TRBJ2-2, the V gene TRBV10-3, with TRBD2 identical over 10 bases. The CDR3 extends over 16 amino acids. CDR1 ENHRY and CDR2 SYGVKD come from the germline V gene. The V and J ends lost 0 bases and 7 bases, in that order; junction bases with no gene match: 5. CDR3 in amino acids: CAISESGTSAGGELFF. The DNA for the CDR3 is TGTGCCATCAGTGAGTCAGGGACTAGCGCTGGCGGGGAGCTGTTTTTT.

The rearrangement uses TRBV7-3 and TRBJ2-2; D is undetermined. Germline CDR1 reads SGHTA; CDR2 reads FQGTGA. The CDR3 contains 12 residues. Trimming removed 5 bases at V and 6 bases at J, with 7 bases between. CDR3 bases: TGTGCCAGCAGCCCCGGGTCCGGGGAGCTGTTTTTT. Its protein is CASSPGSGELFF.

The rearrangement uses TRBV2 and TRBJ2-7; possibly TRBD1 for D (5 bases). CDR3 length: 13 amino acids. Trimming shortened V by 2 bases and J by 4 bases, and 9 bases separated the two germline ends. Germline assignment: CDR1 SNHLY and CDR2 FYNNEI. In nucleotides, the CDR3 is TGTGCCAGCAGTGAACCACAGGTTTACGAGCAGTACTTC. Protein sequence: CASSEPQVYEQYF.

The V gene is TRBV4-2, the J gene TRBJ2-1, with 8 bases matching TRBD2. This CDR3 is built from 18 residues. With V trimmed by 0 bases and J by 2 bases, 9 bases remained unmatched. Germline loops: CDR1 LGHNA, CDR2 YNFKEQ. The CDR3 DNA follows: TGTGCCAGCAGCCAAGATCCATTGCTAGCGGGTACCTACAATGAGCAGTTCTTC. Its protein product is CASSQDPLLAGTYNEQFF.

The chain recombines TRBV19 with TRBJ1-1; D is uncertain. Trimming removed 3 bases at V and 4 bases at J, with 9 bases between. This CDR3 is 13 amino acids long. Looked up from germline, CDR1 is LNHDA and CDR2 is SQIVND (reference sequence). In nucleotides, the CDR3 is TGTGCCAGTAGTATGCGGGGTGGCACTGAAGCTTTCTTT. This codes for CASSMRGGTEAFF.